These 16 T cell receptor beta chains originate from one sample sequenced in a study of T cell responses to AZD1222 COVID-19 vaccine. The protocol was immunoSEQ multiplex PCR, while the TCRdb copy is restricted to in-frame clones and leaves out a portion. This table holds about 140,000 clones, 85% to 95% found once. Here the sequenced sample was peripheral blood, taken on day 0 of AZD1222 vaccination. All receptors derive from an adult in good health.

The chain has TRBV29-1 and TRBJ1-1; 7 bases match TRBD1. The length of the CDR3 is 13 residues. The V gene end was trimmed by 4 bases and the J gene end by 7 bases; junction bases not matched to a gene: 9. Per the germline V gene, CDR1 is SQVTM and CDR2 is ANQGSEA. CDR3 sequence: CSVVRQGGSEAFF. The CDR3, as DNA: TGCAGCGTTGTTCGGCAGGGGGGTAGTGAAGCTTTCTTT.

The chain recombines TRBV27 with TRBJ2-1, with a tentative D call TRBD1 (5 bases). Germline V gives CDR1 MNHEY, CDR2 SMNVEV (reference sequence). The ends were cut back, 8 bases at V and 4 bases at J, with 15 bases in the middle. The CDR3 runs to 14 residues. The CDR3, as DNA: TGTGCCAGCGCCCTGGGGCAGAGTTACAATGAGCAGTTCTTC. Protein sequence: CASALGQSYNEQFF.

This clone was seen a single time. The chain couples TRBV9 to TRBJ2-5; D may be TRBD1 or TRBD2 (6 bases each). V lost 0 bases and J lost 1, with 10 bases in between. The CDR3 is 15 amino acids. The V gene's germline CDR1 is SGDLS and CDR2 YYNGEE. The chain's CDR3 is CASSVEWGAQETQYF. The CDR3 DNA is TGTGCCAGCAGCGTAGAGTGGGGGGCCCAAGAGACCCAGTACTTC.

The CDR3 nucleotides are TGTGCCAGTGGGGATCAGCGGGGGGGCTACAATGAGCAGTTCTTC. Translated, it gives CASGDQRGGYNEQFF. The chain carries TRBV19 and TRBJ2-1; TRBD2 matches at 10 bases. From germline, CDR1 is LNHDA and CDR2 SQIVND (reference sequence). V lost 8 bases, J lost 3 bases, and 7 bases stayed unmatched. The CDR3 extends over 15 amino acids.

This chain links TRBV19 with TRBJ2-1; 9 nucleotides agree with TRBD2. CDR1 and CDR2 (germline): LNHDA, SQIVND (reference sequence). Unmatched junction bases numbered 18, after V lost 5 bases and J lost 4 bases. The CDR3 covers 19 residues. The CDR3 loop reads CASSPGRASTSGHYNEQFF. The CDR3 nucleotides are TGTGCCAGTAGTCCTGGTCGGGCCTCGACTAGCGGCCATTACAATGAGCAGTTCTTC.

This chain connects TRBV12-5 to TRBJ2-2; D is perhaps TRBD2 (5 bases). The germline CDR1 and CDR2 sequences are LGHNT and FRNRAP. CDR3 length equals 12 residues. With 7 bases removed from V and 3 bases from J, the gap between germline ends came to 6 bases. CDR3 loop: CASARDTGELFF. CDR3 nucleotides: TGTGCTAGTGCGCGGGACACCGGGGAGCTGTTTTTT.

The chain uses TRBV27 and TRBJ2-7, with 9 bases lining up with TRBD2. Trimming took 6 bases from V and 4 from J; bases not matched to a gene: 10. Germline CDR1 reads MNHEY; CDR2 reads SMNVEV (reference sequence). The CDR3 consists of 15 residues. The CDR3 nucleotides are TGTGCCAGCAGACCTACCGGGACTAGCAGGTACGAGCAGTACTTC. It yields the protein CASRPTGTSRYEQYF.

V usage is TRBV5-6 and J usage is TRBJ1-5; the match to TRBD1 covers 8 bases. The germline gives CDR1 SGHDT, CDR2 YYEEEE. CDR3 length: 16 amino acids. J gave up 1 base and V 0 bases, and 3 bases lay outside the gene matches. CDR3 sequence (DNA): TGTGCCAGCAGCTTGGCCACAGGGGGGAGCAATCAGCCCCAGCATTTT. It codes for CASSLATGGSNQPQHF.

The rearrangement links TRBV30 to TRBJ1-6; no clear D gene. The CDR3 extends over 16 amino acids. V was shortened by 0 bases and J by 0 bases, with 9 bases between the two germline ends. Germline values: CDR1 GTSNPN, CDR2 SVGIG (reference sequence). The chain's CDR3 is CAWSVIKSSYNSPLHF. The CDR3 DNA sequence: TGTGCCTGGAGTGTAATCAAGAGCTCCTATAATTCACCCCTCCACTTT.

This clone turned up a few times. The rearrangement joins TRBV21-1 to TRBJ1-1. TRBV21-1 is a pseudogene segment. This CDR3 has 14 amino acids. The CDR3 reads CASSNWGPDTEAFF. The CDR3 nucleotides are TGTGCCAGCAGCAATTGGGGTCCTGACACTGAAGCTTTCTTT.

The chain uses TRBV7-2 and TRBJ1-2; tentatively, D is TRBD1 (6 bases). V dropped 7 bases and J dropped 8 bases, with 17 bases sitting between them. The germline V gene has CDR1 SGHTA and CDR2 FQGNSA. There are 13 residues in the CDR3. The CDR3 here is CASTDTGLRGYTF. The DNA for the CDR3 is TGTGCCAGCACCGATACAGGGCTCCGAGGCTACACCTTC.

The CDR3 DNA reads as TGCGCCAGCAGCCAAGGGGGGCTTGGCAGAGAGACCCAGTACTTC. It codes for CASSQGGLGRETQYF. The rearrangement links TRBV4-1 to TRBJ2-5; D may be TRBD1 (6 bases). V lost 1 base and J 4 bases, leaving 13 bases between the germline ends. Germline-derived CDR1 and CDR2 are MGHRA and YSYEKL. The CDR3 has 15 amino acids.

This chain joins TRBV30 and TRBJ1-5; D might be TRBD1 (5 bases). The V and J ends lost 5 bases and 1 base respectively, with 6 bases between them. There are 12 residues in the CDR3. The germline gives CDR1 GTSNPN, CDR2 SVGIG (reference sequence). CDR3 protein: CAWAGSNQPQHF. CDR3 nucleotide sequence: TGTGCCTGGGCAGGGAGCAATCAGCCCCAGCATTTT.

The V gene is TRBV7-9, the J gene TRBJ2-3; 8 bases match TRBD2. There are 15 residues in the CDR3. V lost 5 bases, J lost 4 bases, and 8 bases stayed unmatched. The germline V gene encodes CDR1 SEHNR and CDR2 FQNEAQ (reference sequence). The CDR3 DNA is TGTGCCAGCAGCCCCGACGGGGGGGCCCCAGATACGCAGTATTTT. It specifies CASSPDGGAPDTQYF.

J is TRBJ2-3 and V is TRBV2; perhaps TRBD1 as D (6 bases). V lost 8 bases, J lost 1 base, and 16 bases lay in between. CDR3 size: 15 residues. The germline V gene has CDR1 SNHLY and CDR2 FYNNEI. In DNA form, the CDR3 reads TGTGCCAGCGAAGAAACAGGGTTTGGCACAGATACGCAGTATTTT. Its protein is CASEETGFGTDTQYF.

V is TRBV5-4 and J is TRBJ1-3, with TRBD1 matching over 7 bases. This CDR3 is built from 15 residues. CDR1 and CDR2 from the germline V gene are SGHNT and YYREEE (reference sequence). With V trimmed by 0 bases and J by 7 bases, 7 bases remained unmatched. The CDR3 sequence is CASSLDPQGGNTIYF. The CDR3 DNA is TGTGCCAGCAGCTTGGACCCGCAGGGGGGGAACACCATATATTTT.